The present T cell receptor beta chain was sequenced within a study of blood T cell repertoires in COVID-19. Study details: Acute and convalescent COVID-19 samples came from the United States, Italy and Spain. Sources were T cells, B-cell-depleted T cells, or PBMCs; the material itself was cDNA or gDNA.

The CDR3 is 15 amino acids. V dropped 2 bases and J dropped 8; count of bases not matched to a gene: 5. Germline CDR1 reads SEHNR; CDR2 reads FQNEAQ (reference sequence). In the original analysis: Reference gene primer amplification gave estimated nucleated cell counts. The table came from immunoSEQ multiplex PCR; TCRdb's copy has only in-frame clones and leaves some out. V, J and clone size are taken as reported in that table, and D and trimming were inferred from the DNA itself. The sample has more than 65,000 clones; around four fifths are singletons. The V and J genes are TRBV7-9 and TRBJ1-4; 10 bases agree with TRBD1. Input material: peripheral blood. This TCR came from a man aged 45-65 years with active COVID-19. CDR3 in DNA: TGTGCCAGCAGCTTAACAGGGACAGGGGACGAAAAACTGTTTTTT. Protein product: CASSLTGTGDEKLFF.